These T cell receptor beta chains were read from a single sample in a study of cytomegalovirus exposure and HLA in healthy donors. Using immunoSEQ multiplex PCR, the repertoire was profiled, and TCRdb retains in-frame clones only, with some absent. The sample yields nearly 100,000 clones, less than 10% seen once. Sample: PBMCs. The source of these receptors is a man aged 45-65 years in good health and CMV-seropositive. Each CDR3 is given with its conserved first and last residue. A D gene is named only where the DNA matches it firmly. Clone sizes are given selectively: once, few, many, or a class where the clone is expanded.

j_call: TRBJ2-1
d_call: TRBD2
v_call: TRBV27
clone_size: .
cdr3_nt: TGTGCCAGCAGTTTTCCGGGACTAGCTGGCAATGAGCAGTTCTTC
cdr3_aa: CASSFPGLAGNEQFF

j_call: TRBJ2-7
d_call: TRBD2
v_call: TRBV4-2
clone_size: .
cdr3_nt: TGTGCCAGCAGCCTGTACGGTCCCGGGACTAGCGATCTTAACGAGCAGTACTTC
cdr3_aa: CASSLYGPGTSDLNEQYF

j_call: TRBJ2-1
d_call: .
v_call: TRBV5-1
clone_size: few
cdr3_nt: TGCGCCAGCAGCTTGGGCCCGGGGGCCTACAATGAGCAGTTCTTC
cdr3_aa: CASSLGPGAYNEQFF

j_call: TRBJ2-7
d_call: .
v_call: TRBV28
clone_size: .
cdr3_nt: TGTGCCAGCAGTTTAGAACTAGGGACCTACGAGCAGTACTTC
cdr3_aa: CASSLELGTYEQYF

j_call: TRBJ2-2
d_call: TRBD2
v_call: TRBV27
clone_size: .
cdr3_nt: TGTGCCAGCAGTAGGCGGACTAGCGGGAACACCGGGGAGCTGTTTTTT
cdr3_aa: CASSRRTSGNTGELFF

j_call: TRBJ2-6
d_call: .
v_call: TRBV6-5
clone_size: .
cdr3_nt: TGTGCCAGCAGTGCCATGGCCTCTGGGGCCAACGTCCTGACTTTC
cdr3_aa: CASSAMASGANVLTF

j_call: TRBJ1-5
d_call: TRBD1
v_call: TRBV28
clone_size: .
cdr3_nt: TGTGCCAGCAGTTTACAGGGGGGCGGCAATCAGCCCCAGCATTTT
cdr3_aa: CASSLQGGGNQPQHF

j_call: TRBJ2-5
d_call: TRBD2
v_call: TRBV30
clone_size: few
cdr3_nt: TGTGCCTGGAGTGTATGGGCGGGAGGCGCCCAAGAGACCCAGTACTTC
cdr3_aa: CAWSVWAGGAQETQYF

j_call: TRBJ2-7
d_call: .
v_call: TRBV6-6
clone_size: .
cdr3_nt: TGTGCCAGCAGCCGAGGAGGCTACGAGCAGTACTTC
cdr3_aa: CASSRGGYEQYF

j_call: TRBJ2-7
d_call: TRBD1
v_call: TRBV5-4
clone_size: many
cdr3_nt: TGTGCCAGCAGTCCTACAGGGGGCGCCTCCTACGAGCAGTACTTC
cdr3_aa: CASSPTGGASYEQYF

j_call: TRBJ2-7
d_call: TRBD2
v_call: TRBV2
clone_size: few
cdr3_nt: TGTGCCAGCAGTGAAGTTAGCGGGATCTACGAGCAGTACTTC
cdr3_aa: CASSEVSGIYEQYF

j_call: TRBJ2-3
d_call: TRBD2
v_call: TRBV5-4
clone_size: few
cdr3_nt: TGTGCCAGCAGGGGGGGAGAGCGGGGTACGCAGTATTTT
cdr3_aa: CASRGGERGTQYF